The 29 T cell receptor beta chains below come from one sample, sequenced in a study of blood T cell repertoires in COVID-19. Some clones are missing from TCRdb's copy, which holds only in-frame ones; the method was immunoSEQ multiplex PCR. The sample consists of roughly 330,000 clones, roughly 86% of them appearing once. The sample consisted of peripheral blood. All receptors derive from a man aged 30 to 45 with COVID-19, enrolled during active disease.

CDR3 nucleotide sequence: TGTGCCAGCAGTGCTCAAAGGACAGGGACGCCTTATGAGCAGTTCTTC. Its protein product is CASSAQRTGTPYEQFF. The chain has TRBV6-1 and TRBJ2-1, with 8 positions matching TRBD1. The CDR3 is made up of 16 amino acids. V lost 4 bases, J lost 8 bases, and 13 bases stayed unmatched. Per the germline V gene, CDR1 is MNHNS and CDR2 is SASEGT.

The gene calls are TRBV25-1 and TRBJ2-2; TRBD2 agrees at 12 bases. The CDR3 runs to 18 residues. V gave up 2 bases and J gave up 0 bases; unmatched junction bases: 4. Germline-derived CDR1 and CDR2 are MGHDK and SYGVNS. CDR3 bases: TGTGCCAGCAGTGAACGCCTAGCGGGAGGGTCGAACACCGGGGAGCTGTTTTTT. Encoded protein: CASSERLAGGSNTGELFF.

The chain uses TRBV24-1 and TRBJ2-3; 11 positions agree with TRBD2. V shed 3 bases and J 4 bases; nucleotides not matched to a gene: 8. The germline gives CDR1 KGHDR, CDR2 SFDVKD. CDR3 size: 17 residues. The CDR3 coding sequence is TGTGCCACCAGTGATCCCCCCGGGACTAGCGGAGCAGATACGCAGTATTTT. It codes for CATSDPPGTSGADTQYF.

This clone was counted at least ten times. The V and J genes are TRBV5-4 and TRBJ1-3; 10 bases map to TRBD1. This CDR3 has 14 amino acids. V trimming: 9 bases; J trimming: 3 bases; junction bases outside the gene matches: 6. CDR1 and CDR2 from the germline V gene are SGHNT and YYREEE (reference sequence). CDR3 protein: CATGTGDVGNTIYF. In DNA form, the CDR3 reads TGTGCCACCGGGACAGGGGATGTTGGAAACACCATATATTTT. Using reference TRBV5-4 and TRBJ1-3 for the parts outside the CDR3, the full variable domain is ETGVTQSPTHLIKTRGQQVTLRCSSQSGHNTVSWYQQALGQGPQFIFQYYREEENGRGNFPPRFSGLQFPNYSSELNVNALELDDSALYLCATGTGDVGNTIYFGEGSWLTVV.

The chain links TRBV5-1 to TRBJ1-6, with D possibly being TRBD1 (6 bases). The germline V gene encodes CDR1 SGHRS and CDR2 YFSETQ. The CDR3 covers 17 residues. V was pared by 4 bases and J by 5 bases, with 19 bases between. CDR3 residues: CASSPYTTGINNSPLHF. In DNA form, the CDR3 reads TGCGCCAGCAGCCCCTACACAACAGGGATTAATAATTCACCCCTCCACTTT.

The chain uses TRBV23-1 and TRBJ1-4, with D tentatively TRBD1 (6 bases). TRBV23-1 is filed as an ORF, its function uncertain. The CDR3 has 20 amino acids. V was pared by 0 bases and J by 0 bases, with 20 bases between. CDR3 DNA sequence: TGCGCCAGCAGTCAATCGGCTTCGAGCGGGACACACGCAACTAATGAAAAACTGTTTTTT. It is translated as CASSQSASSGTHATNEKLFF.

The chain joins TRBV27 to TRBJ1-2; TRBD1 agrees at 7 bases. The CDR3 consists of 17 residues. V was pared by 1 base and J by 6 bases, with 14 bases of the junction left unmatched. Germline CDR1 and CDR2: MNHEY and SMNVEV (reference sequence). CDR3 coding DNA: TGTGCCAGCAGTTTATTGGGGCGACAGGGAGTTCCGGATGGCTACACCTTC. It is translated as CASSLLGRQGVPDGYTF.

CDR3 DNA: TGTGCCAGCGGGGATTCGAACACTGAAGCTTTCTTT. Residues: CASGDSNTEAFF. This rearrangement joins TRBV19 to TRBJ1-1; D remains ambiguous. Germline V gene data show CDR1 as LNHDA and CDR2 as SQIVND (reference sequence). V was pared by 9 bases and J by 1 base, with 9 bases between. The CDR3 spans 12 residues.

A single count supports this clone. The chain carries TRBV6-5 and TRBJ2-3; TRBD2 matches 9 bases. CDR1 and CDR2 from the germline V gene are MNHEY and SVGAGI. The CDR3 runs 14 residues. Germline trimming cut 7 bases from V and 7 bases from J; bases unmatched to any gene: 9. CDR3 amino acids: CASISSGVSNTQYF. In DNA, the CDR3 is TGTGCCAGCATATCTAGCGGGGTCTCGAATACGCAGTATTTT.

J is TRBJ2-2 and V is TRBV7-3; 9 bases line up with TRBD1. Germline CDR1 SGHTA, CDR2 FQGTGA. The CDR3 is 15 residues long. The V gene end was trimmed by 5 bases and the J gene end by 6 bases; junction bases not matched to a gene: 7. CDR3 in DNA: TGTGCCAGCAGCGCCGGGACAGGGCGCGCCGGGGAGCTGTTTTTT. Protein product: CASSAGTGRAGELFF.

The chain is built from TRBV6-5 and TRBJ2-3; D is perhaps TRBD1 or TRBD2 (5 bases each). Trimming took off 10 bases at V and 3 bases at J, with 14 bases between the two ends. The CDR3 extends over 13 amino acids. The germline CDR1 and CDR2 sequences are MNHEY and SVGAGI. The CDR3 sequence: CATRAGGTDTQYF. CDR3 in DNA: TGTGCCACCAGGGCAGGAGGAACAGATACGCAGTATTTT.

This rearrangement joins TRBV18 to TRBJ2-5; 9 bases line up with TRBD1. Germline CDR1 is KGHSH and CDR2 is LQKENI. This CDR3 has 12 residues. V trimming: 0 bases; J trimming: 10 bases; junction bases outside the gene matches: 0. CDR3 DNA: TGTGCCAGCTCACCACCGACAGGGGGCCAGTACTTC. This translates into CASSPPTGGQYF.

The chain combines TRBV6-6 with TRBJ2-2, with D possibly matching TRBD1 (6 bases). This CDR3 spans 15 amino acids. Germline V gene sequence: CDR1 MNHNY, CDR2 SVGAGI (reference sequence). With 8 bases removed from V and 2 bases from J, the gap between germline ends came to 15 bases. Written as DNA, the CDR3 is TGTGCCAGCGGACGACAGGAGTCTAACACCGGGGAGCTGTTTTTT. Protein: CASGRQESNTGELFF.

CDR3: CASSPPGSVYEQYF. The DNA for the CDR3 is TGTGCCAGCAGTCCTCCCGGGAGCGTTTACGAGCAGTACTTC. The V call is TRBV28, the J call TRBJ2-7, with D maybe TRBD2 (6 bases). Germline CDR1 and CDR2: MDHEN and SYDVKM. The CDR3 loop spans 14 amino acids. V lost 5 bases to trimming and J lost 4 bases, with 15 bases between them.

This sequence joins TRBV19 and TRBJ2-6; possible D gene TRBD2, 6 bases. Trimming cost V 6 bases and J 1 base, with 19 bases left between them. The germline V gene has CDR1 LNHDA and CDR2 SQIVND (reference sequence). CDR3 size: 18 residues. The CDR3 region has the DNA TGTGCCAGTAGCGGAGGAGGGGTCTCTAGGTCTGGGGCCAACGTCCTGACTTTC. Translated, it gives CASSGGGVSRSGANVLTF.

This clone is a singleton in its sample. V is TRBV5-4 and J is TRBJ2-7, with D hard to call. The CDR3 totals 14 residues. Germline V lookup: CDR1 SGHNT, CDR2 YYREEE (reference sequence). V was shortened by 0 bases and J by 1 base, with 8 bases between the two germline ends. The chain's CDR3 is CASSLGGHSYEQYF. As DNA, the CDR3 is TGTGCCAGCAGCTTGGGCGGCCATTCCTACGAGCAGTACTTC.

The genes are TRBV28 and TRBJ2-3; the match to TRBD1 covers 9 bases. This CDR3 region has 17 residues. CDR1 and CDR2 from the germline V gene are MDHEN and SYDVKM. Losses at the gene ends were 5 bases for V and 0 bases for J; bases not matched to a gene: 9. The CDR3: CASSPRGTGPSTDTQYF. In DNA form, the CDR3 reads TGTGCCAGCAGTCCTAGGGGGACAGGGCCCAGCACAGATACGCAGTATTTT.

This clone came up a few times. The chain employs TRBV7-9 and TRBJ2-7, with D uncertain. Between the trimmed V and J ends, which lost 1 base and 0 bases, there was a span of 7 bases. This CDR3 is 14 amino acids long. Germline assignment: CDR1 SEHNR and CDR2 FQNEAQ (reference sequence). CDR3 sequence (DNA): TGTGCCAGCAGCTTAGAGACTGACTCCTACGAGCAGTACTTC. Translated: CASSLETDSYEQYF.

CDR3 region: CASSLPQGLYEKLFF. As DNA, the CDR3 is TGTGCCAGCAGCTTACCTCAGGGTTTGTATGAAAAACTGTTTTTT. The chain is built from TRBV5-5 and TRBJ1-4; perhaps TRBD1 as D (5 bases). In germline, CDR1 is SGHKS, CDR2 YYEKEE (reference sequence). Trimming pared 2 bases from V and 6 bases from J, leaving 14 bases between. The CDR3 consists of 15 residues.

The CDR3 region has the DNA TGTGCCAGCAGTCCCGGGGGACAGGGTAAATCAGATACGCAGTATTTT. Translation: CASSPGGQGKSDTQYF. V usage is TRBV28 and J usage is TRBJ2-3, with 9 bases that match TRBD1. The germline gives CDR1 MDHEN, CDR2 SYDVKM. With V trimmed by 5 bases and J by 4 bases, 10 bases remained unmatched. CDR3 length equals 16 residues.

The chain uses TRBV7-8 and TRBJ1-2, with D tentatively TRBD1 (6 bases). With 4 bases removed from V and 2 bases from J, the gap between germline ends came to 11 bases. Germline-derived CDR1 and CDR2 are SGHVS and FQNEAQ. This CDR3 comprises 14 residues. CDR3 sequence (DNA): TGTGCCAGCAGCTCCCGACAGGAAAACTATGGCTACACCTTC. Its protein is CASSSRQENYGYTF.

The chain's CDR3 is CSVGRTGVSWSSGEQYF. The CDR3 nucleotides read TGCAGCGTTGGTAGGACAGGGGTTTCTTGGTCGTCTGGCGAGCAGTACTTC. The chain couples TRBV29-1 to TRBJ2-7; TRBD1 agrees at 9 bases. The length of the CDR3 is 17 residues. Trimming removed 4 bases from V and 6 bases from J; junction bases left unmatched: 19. Germline values: CDR1 SQVTM, CDR2 ANQGSEA.

This clone was observed once. The chain has TRBV28 and TRBJ1-1; weak D call: TRBD1 (5 bases). V was pared by 6 bases and J by 7 bases, with 12 bases between. The germline gives CDR1 MDHEN, CDR2 SYDVKM. The CDR3 loop spans 12 amino acids. The CDR3 loop reads CASSFDSFEAFF. The CDR3, as DNA: TGTGCCAGCAGCTTCGACAGTTTTGAAGCTTTCTTT. The full variable domain, completed using reference TRBV28 and TRBJ1-1, is DVKVTQSSRYLVKRTGEKVFLECVQDMDHENMFWYRQDPGLGLRLIYFSYDVKMKEKGDIPEGYSVSREKKERFSLILESASTNQTSMYLCASSFDSFEAFFGQGTRLTVV.

This clone showed up just once. This rearrangement joins TRBV9 to TRBJ1-1; D unresolved. The CDR3 runs 15 residues. The V end lost 0 bases, the J end lost 3 bases, and 12 bases lay between the germline ends. Germline V gene sequence: CDR1 SGDLS, CDR2 YYNGEE. The CDR3 region is CASSVDLRSDTEAFF. The CDR3 nucleotides are TGTGCCAGCAGCGTAGATCTCAGGTCGGACACTGAAGCTTTCTTT.

This chain uses TRBV6-5 with TRBJ1-2; no clear D. The germline CDR1 and CDR2 sequences are MNHEY and SVGAGI. This CDR3 region has 16 residues. Trimming pared 4 bases from V and 4 bases from J, leaving 19 bases between. The CDR3 sequence is CASSFRRTTSGYGYTF. The CDR3 coding sequence is TGTGCCAGCAGTTTCAGACGGACTACCTCTGGCTATGGCTACACCTTC.

This chain uses TRBV6-1 with TRBJ1-6; perhaps TRBD1 as D (5 bases). With 4 bases removed from V and 9 bases from J, the gap between germline ends came to 25 bases. CDR1 MNHNS and CDR2 SASEGT come from the germline V gene. The CDR3 is made up of 18 amino acids. The chain's CDR3 is CASSGPSGTPGGRSPLHF. Here the CDR3 DNA reads TGTGCCAGCAGTGGCCCCTCCGGGACTCCGGGGGGTCGTTCACCCCTCCACTTT.

V usage is TRBV28 and J usage is TRBJ1-5, with 7 bases that match TRBD1. The trim removed 6 bases at V and 9 bases at J, leaving 5 bases unmatched. This CDR3 is 12 amino acids long. Germline loops: CDR1 MDHEN, CDR2 SYDVKM. The CDR3 bases are TGTGCCAGCAGCTCACAGGGGCGGCCCCAGCATTTT. The encoded protein is CASSSQGRPQHF.

This sequence joins TRBV19 and TRBJ1-4; 9 nucleotides line up with TRBD1. Germline values: CDR1 LNHDA, CDR2 SQIVND (reference sequence). This CDR3 is built from 16 residues. V lost 3 bases, J lost 5 bases, and 7 bases stayed unmatched. The CDR3 loop reads CASSMGFGTGNEKLFF. The DNA for the CDR3 is TGTGCCAGTAGTATGGGGTTTGGGACAGGGAATGAAAAACTGTTTTTT.

V usage is TRBV14 and J usage is TRBJ2-3; TRBD2 matches at 11 bases. V shed 5 bases, J shed 6 bases, and the junction held 10 bases outside the gene matches. The germline V gene has CDR1 SGHDN and CDR2 FVKESK. The CDR3 is made up of 16 amino acids. The CDR3 region has the DNA TGTGCCAGCAGCGAACGTAATCTAGCGGGGGGTGATACGCAGTATTTT. It yields the protein CASSERNLAGGDTQYF.